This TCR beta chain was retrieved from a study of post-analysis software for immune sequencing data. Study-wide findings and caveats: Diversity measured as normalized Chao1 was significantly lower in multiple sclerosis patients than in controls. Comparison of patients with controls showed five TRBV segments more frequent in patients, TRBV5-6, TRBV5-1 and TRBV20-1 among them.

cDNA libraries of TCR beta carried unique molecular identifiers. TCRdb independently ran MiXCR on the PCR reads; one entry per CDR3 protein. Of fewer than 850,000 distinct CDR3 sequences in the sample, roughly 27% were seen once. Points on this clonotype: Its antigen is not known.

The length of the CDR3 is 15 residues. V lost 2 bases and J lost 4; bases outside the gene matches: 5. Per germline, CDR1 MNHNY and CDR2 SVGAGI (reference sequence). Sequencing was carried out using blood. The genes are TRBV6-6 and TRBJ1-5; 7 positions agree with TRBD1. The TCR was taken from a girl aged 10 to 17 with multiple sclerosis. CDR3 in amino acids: CASSYPRDRNQPQHF. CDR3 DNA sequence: TGTGCCAGCAGTTACCCGCGGGACAGAAATCAGCCCCAGCATTTT.